This T cell receptor beta chain was observed in a study of chemoradiotherapy in HPV16-positive cancers. Looking at the study overall: Functional T-cell assays on two HPV16-positive patients' cells defined candidate HPV-specific clones and common TCR motifs.

With respect to this clone: Antigen: not known.

The assay was immunoSEQ multiplex PCR, and TCRdb's table has in-frame clones only and misses some. This sample yields about 8,600 clones, of which about 89% are seen a single time; less than 4% belongs to the top ten. V shed 2 bases and J shed 5 bases, with 14 bases lying between them. Germline loops: CDR1 SGHNT, CDR2 YYREEE (reference sequence). The length of the CDR3 is 15 residues. Study-level points and caveats: HPV-specific T cells were functionally defined from only a couple of HPV16-positive patients. Non-HPV-specific T cells did not expand in tumors during treatment, whereas candidate HPV-specific clones and E7-related motifs did. For HPV16-positive patients, expanding HPV-responsive T cells associated with longer recurrence-free survival.

V is TRBV5-4 and J is TRBJ2-1, with D possibly matching TRBD1 (6 bases). The sequences come from blood, collected from a patient who underwent chemoradiotherapy. The receptor's source is a human donor with HPV-associated anogenital cancer. CDR3 nucleotides: TGTGCCAGCAGCTTAGTGGGGGCCGGGGACAATGAGCAGTTCTTC. Amino acid sequence: CASSLVGAGDNEQFF.